The T cell receptor (beta chain) described here comes from a study of T cells in Graves' hyperthyroidism and ophthalmopathy. Study context: Peripheral blood samples were taken at initial diagnosis, prior to any treatment.

RNA transcripts served as the template for amplifying TCR beta CDR3 regions. HTBI primers were used for first-round RT-PCR of the TCR CDR3. TCRdb passed the multiplex PCR reads through MiXCR, listing each CDR3 protein once. The table shows roughly 840,000 distinct CDR3 sequences, with 38% occurring only once. V gave up 2 bases and J gave up 4 bases, with 18 bases separating them. CDR3 size: 17 residues. CDR1 DFQATT and CDR2 SNEGSKA come from the germline V gene (reference sequence). Disease duration under 2 months; hyperthyroidism patients were aged 18 to 65. Reasons for excluding patients were uncontrolled infection, other autoimmune disease, pregnancy or lactation. PBMCs were derived from around 10 ml fresh peripheral blood.

The chain couples TRBV20-1 to TRBJ2-6; no definite D call. The receptor's source is a man aged 18 to 30 with Graves' hyperthyroidism. The sequenced sample consisted of blood. DNA of the CDR3: TGCAGTGCTAGACTGCACGCCGGGCCCGGGGGGGCCAACGTCCTGACTTTC. Translating gives CSARLHAGPGGANVLTF.